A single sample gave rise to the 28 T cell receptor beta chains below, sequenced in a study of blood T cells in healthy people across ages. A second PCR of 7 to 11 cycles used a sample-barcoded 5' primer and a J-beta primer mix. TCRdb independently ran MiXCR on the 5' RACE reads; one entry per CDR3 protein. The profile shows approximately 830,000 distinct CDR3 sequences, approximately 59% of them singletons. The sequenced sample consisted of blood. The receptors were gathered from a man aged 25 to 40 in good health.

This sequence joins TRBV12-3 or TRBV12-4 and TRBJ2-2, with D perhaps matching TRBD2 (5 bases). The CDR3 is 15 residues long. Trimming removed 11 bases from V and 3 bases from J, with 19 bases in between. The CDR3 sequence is CASRFGSGYTGELFF. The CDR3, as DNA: TGTGCCTCCCGTTTTGGAAGCGGTTACACCGGGGAGCTGTTTTTT.

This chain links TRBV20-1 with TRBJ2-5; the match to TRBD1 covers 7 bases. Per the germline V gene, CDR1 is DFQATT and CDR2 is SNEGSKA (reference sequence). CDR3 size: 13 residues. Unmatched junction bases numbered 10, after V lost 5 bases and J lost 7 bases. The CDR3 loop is CSASDRASGTQYF. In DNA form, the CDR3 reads TGCAGTGCTTCTGACAGGGCTTCAGGGACCCAGTACTTC.

CDR3 residues: CASSLAEGSGVGSPLHF. The DNA of the CDR3 is TGTGCCAGCAGTTTAGCGGAGGGGAGTGGGGTAGGGTCACCCCTCCACTTT. The chain couples TRBV12-3 or TRBV12-4 to TRBJ1-6; TRBD1 is a possible D gene (5 bases). This CDR3 contains 17 residues. Trimming cost V 0 bases and J 10 bases, with 19 bases left between them.

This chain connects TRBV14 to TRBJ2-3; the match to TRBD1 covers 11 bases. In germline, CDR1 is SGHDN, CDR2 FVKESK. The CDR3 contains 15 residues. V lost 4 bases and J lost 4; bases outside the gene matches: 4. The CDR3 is CASSPDRGPSDTQYF. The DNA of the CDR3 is TGTGCCAGCAGCCCGGACAGGGGGCCCTCAGATACGCAGTATTTT. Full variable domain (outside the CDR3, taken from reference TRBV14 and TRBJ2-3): EAGVTQFPSHSVIEKGQTVTLRCDPISGHDNLYWYRRVMGKEIKFLLHFVKESKQDESGMPNNRFLAERTGGTYSTLKVQPAELEDSGVYFCASSPDRGPSDTQYFGPGTRLTVL.

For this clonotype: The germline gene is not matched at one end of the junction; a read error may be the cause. As DNA, the CDR3 is TGTGCCGGCAGCTTAGCGATATACGGGGCTGGGGCCAACGTCCTGACTTTC. It yields the protein CAGSLAIYGAGANVLTF. This chain uses TRBV7-2 with TRBJ2-6; possible D gene TRBD2, 5 bases. Germline V CDR1 and CDR2: SGHTA, FQGNSA. The CDR3 loop spans 17 amino acids.

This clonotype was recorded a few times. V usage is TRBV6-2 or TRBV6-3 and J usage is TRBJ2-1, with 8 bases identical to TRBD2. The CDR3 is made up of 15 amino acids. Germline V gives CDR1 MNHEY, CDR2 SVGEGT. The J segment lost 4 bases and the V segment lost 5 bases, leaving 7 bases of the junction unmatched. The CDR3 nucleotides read TGTGCCAGCAGTGATCCGGGGGGGTCATACAATGAGCAGTTCTTC. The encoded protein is CASSDPGGSYNEQFF.

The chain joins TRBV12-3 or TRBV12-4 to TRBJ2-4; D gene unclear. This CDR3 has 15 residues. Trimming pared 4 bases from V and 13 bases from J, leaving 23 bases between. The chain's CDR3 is CASSSTRTPTYVQYF. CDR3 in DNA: TGTGCCAGCAGTTCAACCAGGACGCCAACCTACGTGCAGTACTTC.

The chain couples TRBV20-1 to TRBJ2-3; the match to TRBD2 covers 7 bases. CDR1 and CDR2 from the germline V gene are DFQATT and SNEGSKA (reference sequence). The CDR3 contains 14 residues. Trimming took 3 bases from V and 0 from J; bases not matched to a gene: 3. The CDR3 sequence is CSARSGASTDTQYF. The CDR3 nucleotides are TGCAGTGCTAGGAGCGGGGCTAGCACAGATACGCAGTATTTT.

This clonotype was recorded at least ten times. In nucleotides, the CDR3 is TGCAGTGTCTCGTTAGGGGCCAACGTCCTGACTTTC. Translating gives CSVSLGANVLTF. The V and J genes are TRBV20-1 and TRBJ2-6, with D unresolved. The CDR3 has 12 amino acids. Trimming removed 7 bases from V and 4 bases from J, with 8 bases in between. Germline V CDR1 and CDR2: DFQATT, SNEGSKA (reference sequence).

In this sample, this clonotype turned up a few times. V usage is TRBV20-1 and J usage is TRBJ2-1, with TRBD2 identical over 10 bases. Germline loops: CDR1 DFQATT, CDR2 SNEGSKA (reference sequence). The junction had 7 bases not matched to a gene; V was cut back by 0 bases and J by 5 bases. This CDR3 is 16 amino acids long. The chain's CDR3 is CSARDVLAGVNNEQFF. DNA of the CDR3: TGCAGTGCTAGAGATGTCCTAGCGGGGGTCAACAATGAGCAGTTCTTC.

The chain's CDR3 is CASSNRAGANVLTF. CDR3 nucleotide sequence: TGTGCCAGCAGCAACAGGGCCGGGGCCAACGTCCTGACTTTC. The rearrangement joins TRBV28 to TRBJ2-6, with D possibly being TRBD1 (6 bases). The CDR3 is 14 amino acids. Germline values: CDR1 MDHEN, CDR2 SYDVKM. V was shortened by 6 bases and J by 4 bases, with 10 bases between the two germline ends. Complete variable domain (other parts from reference TRBV28 and TRBJ2-6): DVKVTQSSRYLVKRTGEKVFLECVQDMDHENMFWYRQDPGLGLRLIYFSYDVKMKEKGDIPEGYSVSREKKERFSLILESASTNQTSMYLCASSNRAGANVLTFGAGSRLTVL.

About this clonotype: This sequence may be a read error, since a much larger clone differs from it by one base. The CDR3 sequence is CSAETHRQGADNEQFF. The CDR3 DNA follows: TGCAGTGCTGAAACCCACCGCCAGGGGGCCGACAATGAGCAGTTCTTC. V usage is TRBV20-1 and J usage is TRBJ2-1; 8 positions agree with TRBD1. The CDR3 sequence is 16 residues long. Germline CDR1 is DFQATT and CDR2 is SNEGSKA (reference sequence). Trimming at V came to 5 bases and at J to 5 bases, leaving 14 bases not matched to a gene.

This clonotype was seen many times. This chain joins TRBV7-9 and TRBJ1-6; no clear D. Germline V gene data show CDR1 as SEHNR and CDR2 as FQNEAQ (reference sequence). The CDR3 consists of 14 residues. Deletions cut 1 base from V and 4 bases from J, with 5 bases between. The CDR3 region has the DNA TGTGCCAGCAGCTTAGAACAGTATAATTCACCCCTCCACTTT. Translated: CASSLEQYNSPLHF.

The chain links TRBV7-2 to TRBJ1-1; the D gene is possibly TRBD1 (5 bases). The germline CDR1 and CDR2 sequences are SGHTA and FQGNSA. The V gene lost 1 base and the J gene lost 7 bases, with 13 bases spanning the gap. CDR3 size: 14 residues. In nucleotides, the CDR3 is TGTGCCAGCAGCTTAGTCGAGGGGCAAAGTGAAGCTTTCTTT. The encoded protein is CASSLVEGQSEAFF.

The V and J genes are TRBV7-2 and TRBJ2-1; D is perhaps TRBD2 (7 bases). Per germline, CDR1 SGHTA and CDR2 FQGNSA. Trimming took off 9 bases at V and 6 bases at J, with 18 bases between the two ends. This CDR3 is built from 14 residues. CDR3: CASREGGAVNEQFF. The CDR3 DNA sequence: TGTGCCAGTAGGGAAGGGGGGGCGGTCAATGAGCAGTTCTTC.

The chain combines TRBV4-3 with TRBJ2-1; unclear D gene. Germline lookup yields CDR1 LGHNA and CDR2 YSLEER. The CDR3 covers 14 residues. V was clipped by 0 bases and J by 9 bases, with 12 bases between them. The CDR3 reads CASSQDFSYSEQFF. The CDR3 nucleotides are TGCGCCAGCAGCCAAGATTTCTCGTATAGTGAGCAGTTCTTC.

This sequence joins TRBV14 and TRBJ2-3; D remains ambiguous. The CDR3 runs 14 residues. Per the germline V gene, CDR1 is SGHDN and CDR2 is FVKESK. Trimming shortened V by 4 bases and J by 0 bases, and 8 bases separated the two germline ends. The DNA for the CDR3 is TGTGCCAGCAGCCCCCGGGTGAGCACAGATACGCAGTATTTT. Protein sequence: CASSPRVSTDTQYF.

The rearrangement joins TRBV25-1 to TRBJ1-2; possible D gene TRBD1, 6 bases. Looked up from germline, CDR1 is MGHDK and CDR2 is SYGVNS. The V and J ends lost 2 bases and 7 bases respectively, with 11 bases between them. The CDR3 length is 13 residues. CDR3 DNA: TGTGCCAGCAGTGAAGGACAGTTTTTTGGCTACACCTTC. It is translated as CASSEGQFFGYTF.

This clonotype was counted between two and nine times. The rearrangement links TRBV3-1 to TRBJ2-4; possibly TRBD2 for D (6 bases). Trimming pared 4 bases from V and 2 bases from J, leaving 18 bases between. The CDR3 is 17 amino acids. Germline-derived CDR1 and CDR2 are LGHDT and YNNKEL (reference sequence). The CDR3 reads CASSPRSGGETKNIQYF. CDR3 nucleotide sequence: TGTGCCAGCAGCCCACGATCGGGCGGGGAGACCAAAAACATTCAGTACTTC.

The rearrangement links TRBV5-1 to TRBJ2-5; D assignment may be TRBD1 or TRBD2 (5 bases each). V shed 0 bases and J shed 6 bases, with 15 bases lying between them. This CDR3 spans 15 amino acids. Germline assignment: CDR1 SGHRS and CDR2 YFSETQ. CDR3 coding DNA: TGCGCCAGCAGCTTGGAAGGACCCAGGGAGAAGACCCAGTACTTC. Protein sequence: CASSLEGPREKTQYF.

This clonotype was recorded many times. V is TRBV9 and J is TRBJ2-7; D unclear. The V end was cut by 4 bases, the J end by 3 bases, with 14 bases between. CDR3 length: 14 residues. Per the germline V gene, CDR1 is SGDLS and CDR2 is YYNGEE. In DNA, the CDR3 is TGTGCCAGCAGCCCCCCAGTTTGGGTCTACGAGCAGTACTTC. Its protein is CASSPPVWVYEQYF.

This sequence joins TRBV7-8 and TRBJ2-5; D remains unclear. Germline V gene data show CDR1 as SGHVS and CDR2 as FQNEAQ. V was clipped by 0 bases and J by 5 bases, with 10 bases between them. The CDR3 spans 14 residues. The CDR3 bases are TGTGCCAGCAGCTTAGCAGAGGTTAGGGAGACCCAGTACTTC. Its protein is CASSLAEVRETQYF.

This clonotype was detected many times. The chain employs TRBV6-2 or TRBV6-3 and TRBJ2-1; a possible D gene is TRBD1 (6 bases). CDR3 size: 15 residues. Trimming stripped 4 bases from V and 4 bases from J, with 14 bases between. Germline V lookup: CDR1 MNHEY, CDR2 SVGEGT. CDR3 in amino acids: CASSSPGQGYNEQFF. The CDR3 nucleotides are TGTGCCAGCAGTTCCCCGGGTCAGGGGTACAATGAGCAGTTCTTC.

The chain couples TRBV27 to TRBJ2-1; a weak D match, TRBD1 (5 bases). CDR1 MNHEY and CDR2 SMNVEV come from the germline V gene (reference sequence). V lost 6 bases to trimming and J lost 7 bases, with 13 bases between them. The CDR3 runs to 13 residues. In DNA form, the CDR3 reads TGTGCCAGCAGCCTTTCAGGGATAAATGAGCAGTTCTTC. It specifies CASSLSGINEQFF.

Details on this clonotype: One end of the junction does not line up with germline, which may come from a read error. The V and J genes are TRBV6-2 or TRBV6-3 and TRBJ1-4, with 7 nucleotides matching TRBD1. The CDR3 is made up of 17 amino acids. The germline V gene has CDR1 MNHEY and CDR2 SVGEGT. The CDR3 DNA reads TGTGCCAGCAGTTACCTGACAGGGTCGGCAACTAACGAAAAACTGTTTTTT. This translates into CASSYLTGSATNEKLFF.

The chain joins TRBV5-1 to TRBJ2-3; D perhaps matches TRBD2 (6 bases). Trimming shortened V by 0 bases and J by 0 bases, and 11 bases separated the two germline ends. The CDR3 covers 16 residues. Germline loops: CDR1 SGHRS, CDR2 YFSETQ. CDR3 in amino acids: CASSLALAPSTDTQYF. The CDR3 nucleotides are TGCGCCAGCAGCTTGGCTCTAGCGCCTAGCACAGATACGCAGTATTTT.

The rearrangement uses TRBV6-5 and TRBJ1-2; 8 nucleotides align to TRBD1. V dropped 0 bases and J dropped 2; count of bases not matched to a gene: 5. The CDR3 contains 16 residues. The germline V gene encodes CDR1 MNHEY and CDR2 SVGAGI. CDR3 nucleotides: TGTGCCAGCAGTTACTCGGGGCCAGGGGGCAACTATGGCTACACCTTC. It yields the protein CASSYSGPGGNYGYTF.

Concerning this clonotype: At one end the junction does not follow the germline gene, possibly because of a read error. This CDR3 reads CASSLEGVSYEQYF. CDR3 sequence (DNA): TGTGCCAGCAGCTTAGAAGGGGTCTCCTACGAGCAGTACTTC. The chain is built from TRBV12-3 or TRBV12-4 and TRBJ2-7; perhaps TRBD1 as D (5 bases). This CDR3 contains 14 residues.